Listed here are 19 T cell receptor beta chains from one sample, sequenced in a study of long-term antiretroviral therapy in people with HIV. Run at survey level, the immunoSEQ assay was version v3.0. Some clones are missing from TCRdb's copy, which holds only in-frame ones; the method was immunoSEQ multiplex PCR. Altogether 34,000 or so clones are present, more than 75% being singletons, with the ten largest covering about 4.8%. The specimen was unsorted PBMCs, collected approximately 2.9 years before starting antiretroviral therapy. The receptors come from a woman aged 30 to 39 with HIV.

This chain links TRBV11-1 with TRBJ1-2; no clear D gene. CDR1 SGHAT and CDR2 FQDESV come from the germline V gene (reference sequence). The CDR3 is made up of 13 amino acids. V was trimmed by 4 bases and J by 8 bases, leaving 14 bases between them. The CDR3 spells CASSWLGGEGYTF. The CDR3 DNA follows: TGTGCCAGCAGCTGGCTGGGCGGGGAAGGCTACACCTTC.

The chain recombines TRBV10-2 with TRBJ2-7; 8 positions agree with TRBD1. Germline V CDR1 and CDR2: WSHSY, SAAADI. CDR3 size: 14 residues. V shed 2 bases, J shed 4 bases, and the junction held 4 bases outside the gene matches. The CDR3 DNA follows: TGCGCCAGCAGTGAGGGCAGGGGGCGATACGAGCAGTACGTC. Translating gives CASSEGRGRYEQYV.

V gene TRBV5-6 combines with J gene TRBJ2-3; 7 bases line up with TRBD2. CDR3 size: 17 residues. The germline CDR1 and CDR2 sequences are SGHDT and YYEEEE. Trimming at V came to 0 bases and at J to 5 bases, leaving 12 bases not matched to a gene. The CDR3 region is CASSLETSRNPKDTQYF. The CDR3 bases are TGTGCCAGCAGCTTGGAGACTAGCCGAAACCCAAAAGATACGCAGTATTTT.

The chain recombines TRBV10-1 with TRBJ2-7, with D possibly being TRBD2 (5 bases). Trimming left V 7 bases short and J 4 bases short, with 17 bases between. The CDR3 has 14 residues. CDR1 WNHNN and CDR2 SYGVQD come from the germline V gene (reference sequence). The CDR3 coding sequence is TGCGCCAGCACCCCATTAGGAGGAGATTACGAGCAGTACGTC. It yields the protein CASTPLGGDYEQYV.

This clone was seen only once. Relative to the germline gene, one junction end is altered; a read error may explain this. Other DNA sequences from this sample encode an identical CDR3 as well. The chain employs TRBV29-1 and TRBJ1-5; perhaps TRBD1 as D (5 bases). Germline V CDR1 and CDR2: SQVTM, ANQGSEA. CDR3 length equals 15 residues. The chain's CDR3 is CSVEVGGAGNQPQHF. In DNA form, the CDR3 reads TGTAGCGTTGAAGTGGGTGGGGCGGGAAATCAGCCCCAGCATTTT.

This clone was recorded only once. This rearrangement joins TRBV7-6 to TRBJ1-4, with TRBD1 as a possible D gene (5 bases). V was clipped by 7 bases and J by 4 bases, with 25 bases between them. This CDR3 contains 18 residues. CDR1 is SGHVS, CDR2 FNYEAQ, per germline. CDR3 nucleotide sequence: TGTGCCAGCACCCCCGGCAGGGCTGGGGGAGGGTTTAATGAAAAACTGTTTTTT. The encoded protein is CASTPGRAGGGFNEKLFF.

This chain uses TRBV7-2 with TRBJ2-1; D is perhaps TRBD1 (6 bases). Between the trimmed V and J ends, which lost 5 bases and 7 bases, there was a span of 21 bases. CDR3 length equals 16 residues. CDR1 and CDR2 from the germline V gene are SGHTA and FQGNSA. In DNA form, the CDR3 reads TGTGCCAGCAGCCCCATCGGCCGAGGGGGTCGGAATGAGCAGTTCTTC. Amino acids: CASSPIGRGGRNEQFF.

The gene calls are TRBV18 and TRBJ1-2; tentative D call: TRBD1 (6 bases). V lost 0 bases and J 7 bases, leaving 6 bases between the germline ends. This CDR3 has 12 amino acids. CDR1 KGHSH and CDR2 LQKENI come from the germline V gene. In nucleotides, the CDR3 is TGTGCCAGCTCACCACCGGACAGTGGCTACACCTTC. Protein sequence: CASSPPDSGYTF.

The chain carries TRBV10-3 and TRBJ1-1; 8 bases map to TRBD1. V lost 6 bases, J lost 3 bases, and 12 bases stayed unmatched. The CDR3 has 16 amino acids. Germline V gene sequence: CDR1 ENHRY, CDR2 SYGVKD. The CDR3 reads CAISKDRAGRDTEAFF. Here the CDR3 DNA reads TGTGCCATCAGCAAGGACAGGGCGGGTAGGGACACTGAAGCTTTCTTT.

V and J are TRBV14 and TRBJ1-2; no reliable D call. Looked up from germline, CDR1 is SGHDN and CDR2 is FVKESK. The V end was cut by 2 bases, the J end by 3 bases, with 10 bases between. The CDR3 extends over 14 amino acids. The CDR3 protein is CASSQITRDYGYTF. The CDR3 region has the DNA TGTGCCAGCAGCCAAATTACGCGAGACTATGGCTACACCTTC.

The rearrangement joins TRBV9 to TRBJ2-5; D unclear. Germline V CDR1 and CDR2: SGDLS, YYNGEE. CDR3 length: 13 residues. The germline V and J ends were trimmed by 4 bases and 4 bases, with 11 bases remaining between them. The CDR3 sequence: CASSPGPGETQYF. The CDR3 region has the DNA TGTGCCAGCAGCCCCGGCCCAGGAGAGACCCAGTACTTC.

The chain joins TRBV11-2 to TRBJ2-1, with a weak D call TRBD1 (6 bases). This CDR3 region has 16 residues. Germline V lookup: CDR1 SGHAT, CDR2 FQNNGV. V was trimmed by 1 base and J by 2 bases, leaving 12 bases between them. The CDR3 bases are TGTGCCAGCAGCTTAGTAGGGGGTGGACCCTACAATGAGCAGTTCTTC. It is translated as CASSLVGGGPYNEQFF.

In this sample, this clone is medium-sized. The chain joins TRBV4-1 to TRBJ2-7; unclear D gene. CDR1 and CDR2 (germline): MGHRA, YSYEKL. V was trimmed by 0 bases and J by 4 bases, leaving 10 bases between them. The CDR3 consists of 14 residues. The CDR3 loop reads CASSQDMSSYEQYF. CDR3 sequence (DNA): TGCGCCAGCAGCCAAGATATGTCAAGTTACGAGCAGTACTTC.

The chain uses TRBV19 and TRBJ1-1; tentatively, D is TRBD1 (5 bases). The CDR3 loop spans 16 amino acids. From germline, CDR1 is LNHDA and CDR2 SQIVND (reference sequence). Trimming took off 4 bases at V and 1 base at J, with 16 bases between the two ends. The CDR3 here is CASSNRGRGSNTEAFF. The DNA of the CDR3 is TGTGCCAGTAGTAATCGAGGGCGGGGGTCGAACACTGAAGCTTTCTTT.

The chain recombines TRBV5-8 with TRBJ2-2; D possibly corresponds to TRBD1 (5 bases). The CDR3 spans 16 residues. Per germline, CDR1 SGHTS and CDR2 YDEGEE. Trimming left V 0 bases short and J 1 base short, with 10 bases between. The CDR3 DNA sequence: TGTGCCAGCAGCTTGGAGGCTACAGGGAACACCGGGGAGCTGTTTTTT. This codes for CASSLEATGNTGELFF.

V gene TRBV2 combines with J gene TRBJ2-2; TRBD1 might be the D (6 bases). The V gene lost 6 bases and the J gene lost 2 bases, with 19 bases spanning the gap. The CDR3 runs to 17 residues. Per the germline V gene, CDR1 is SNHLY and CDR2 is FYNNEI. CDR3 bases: TGTGCCAGCAGCATCCCTGCTGGGGGCGATAACACCGGGGAGCTGTTTTTT. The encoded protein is CASSIPAGGDNTGELFF.

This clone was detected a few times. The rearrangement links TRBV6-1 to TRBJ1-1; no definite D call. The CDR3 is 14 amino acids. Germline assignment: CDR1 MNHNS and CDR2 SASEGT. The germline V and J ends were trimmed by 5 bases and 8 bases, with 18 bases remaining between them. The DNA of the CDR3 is TGTGCCAGCAGTTCACGGACGGGGAGGGTAGAAGCTTTCTTT. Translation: CASSSRTGRVEAFF.

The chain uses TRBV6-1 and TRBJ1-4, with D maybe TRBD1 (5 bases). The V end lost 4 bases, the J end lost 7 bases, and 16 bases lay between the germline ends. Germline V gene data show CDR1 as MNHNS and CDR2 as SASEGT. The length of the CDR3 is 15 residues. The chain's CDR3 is CASSVGVGDFEKLFF. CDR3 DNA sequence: TGTGCCAGCAGTGTGGGGGTGGGGGACTTTGAAAAACTGTTTTTT.

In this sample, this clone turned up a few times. CDR3 sequence: CASSSRTGYGYTF. CDR3 DNA: TGTGCCAGCAGTTCCAGGACAGGCTATGGCTACACCTTC. The chain carries TRBV6-5 and TRBJ1-2; 7 bases are a match to TRBD1. The length of the CDR3 is 13 residues. Trimming at V came to 4 bases and at J to 4 bases, leaving 3 bases not matched to a gene. The germline V gene encodes CDR1 MNHEY and CDR2 SVGAGI.